This record covers a single T cell receptor beta chain. Its antigen remains unknown. These data come from a study of shared clonotypes between healthy human individuals. Study-level findings and limits: The authors expected sequencing depth to affect clonotype sharing among donors.

CD45RO-negative cells were positively selected for CCR7, leaving out terminally differentiated effector memory CD45RA+ cells. Produced via immunoSEQ multiplex PCR; TCRdb's table is partial and in-frame only. Altogether 450,000 to 700,000 clones are present, roughly 95% being singletons, with the ten largest covering 0.11%. The sequence was collected from a woman under 40 in good health. The sequencing sample was made of naive CD8+ T cells sorted from blood.

CDR3 DNA: TGTGCCAGCAGCGTAGGATCGGTACCTGGAAACACCATATATTTT. Residues: CASSVGSVPGNTIYF. The rearrangement joins TRBV9 to TRBJ1-3, with D unresolved. CDR3 length equals 15 residues. Between the trimmed V and J ends, which lost 0 bases and 2 bases, there was a span of 9 bases. CDR1 and CDR2 from the germline V gene are SGDLS and YYNGEE.